This T cell receptor (beta chain) was sequenced in a study of T cells in Graves' hyperthyroidism and ophthalmopathy. About the research overall: Blood from the periphery was taken at initial diagnosis, before any treatment.

Each ophthalmopathy patient scored at least 3 on the Clinical Activity Score and at least 4 on NOSPECS grade, with duration under 3 months. Thyroid ultrasound and orbital computed tomography, with clinical symptoms and serum thyroxine and TRAb, informed diagnoses. Amplification yielded TCR beta CDR3 regions, with RNA transcripts as the source. A set of HTBI primers served as the primers for a first-round RT-PCR of the TCR CDR3. TCRdb reprocessed the multiplex PCR reads with MiXCR, giving one entry per CDR3 protein. This sample has some 580,000 distinct CDR3 sequences; roughly 16% occur once, and the top ten carry about 3.5%. This CDR3 is built from 15 residues. CDR1 is SGHTA and CDR2 is FQGTGA in the germline V gene. V dropped 1 base and J dropped 1 base, with 10 bases sitting between them.

The specimen was blood. This sequence was found in a woman aged 40 to 55 with Graves' ophthalmopathy. The rearrangement joins TRBV7-3 to TRBJ2-5, with D maybe TRBD2 (6 bases). In DNA form, the CDR3 reads TGTGCCAGCAGCTTAAACGGCGGGGCCCAAGAGACCCAGTACTTC. Protein: CASSLNGGAQETQYF.